This is a list of T cell receptor beta chains from one sample in a study of vaccination and CD4 T cells after COVID-19. TCRdb ran MiXCR on the PCR reads and lists one entry per CDR3 protein. The table lists approximately 20,000 distinct CDR3 sequences, under 80% of them singletons. The specimen was CD4+ T cells from blood, collected before SARS-CoV-2 vaccination. These receptors all stem from a human donor who had recovered from COVID-19. The CDR3 runs from the conserved cysteine through the conserved F or W. Fields, in order: clone size, J gene, V gene, D gene, CDR3 DNA, CDR3 protein. The D gene is left open where the match is weak. Clone size is shown for a subset of rows, as once, few, many or a class of expanded clone.

clone_size: few
j_call: TRBJ1-2
v_call: TRBV20-1
d_call: TRBD1
cdr3_nt: TGCAGTGCTAGCGACAGGGGGCGCGCTGGCTACACCTTC
cdr3_aa: CSASDRGRAGYTF

clone_size: NA
j_call: TRBJ1-5
v_call: TRBV7-2
d_call: TRBD1
cdr3_nt: TGTGCCAGCAGCCTCAAGACAGGGGATGGCCATCAGCCCCAGCATTTT
cdr3_aa: CASSLKTGDGHQPQHF

clone_size: NA
j_call: TRBJ1-2
v_call: TRBV6-2/TRBV6-3
d_call: NA
cdr3_nt: TGTGCCAGCAGTTACGGTCTTGGCTACACCTTC
cdr3_aa: CASSYGLGYTF

clone_size: few
j_call: TRBJ1-2
v_call: TRBV6-5
d_call: NA
cdr3_nt: TGTGCCAGCAGTTACAGGGGGAGCTTTGGCTACACCTTC
cdr3_aa: CASSYRGSFGYTF

clone_size: NA
j_call: TRBJ1-5
v_call: TRBV20-1
d_call: NA
cdr3_nt: TGCAGTGCTAGAGTGCCTGGTGATCAGCCCCAGCATTTT
cdr3_aa: CSARVPGDQPQHF

clone_size: once
j_call: TRBJ1-1
v_call: TRBV7-8
d_call: NA
cdr3_nt: TGTGCCAGCAATCTACTGAACACTGAAGCTTTCTTT
cdr3_aa: CASNLLNTEAFF

clone_size: NA
j_call: TRBJ1-2
v_call: TRBV7-3
d_call: TRBD1
cdr3_nt: TGTGCCAGCAGCCCCGGACAGGGATACGGCTACACCTTC
cdr3_aa: CASSPGQGYGYTF

clone_size: NA
j_call: TRBJ2-7
v_call: TRBV30
d_call: TRBD1
cdr3_nt: TGTGCCTGGAGTGTACGCCTTCTAGCGTGGGACAGGGATTACGAGCAGTACTTC
cdr3_aa: CAWSVRLLAWDRDYEQYF

clone_size: once
j_call: TRBJ2-4
v_call: TRBV28
d_call: NA
cdr3_nt: TGTGCCAGCAGTTTGGAGGTTGTGAACATTCAGTACTTC
cdr3_aa: CASSLEVVNIQYF

clone_size: NA
j_call: TRBJ1-2
v_call: TRBV6-5
d_call: NA
cdr3_nt: TGTGCCAGCAGTTCCGGCGGGGAAACGCGTCTGGGCTACACCTTC
cdr3_aa: CASSSGGETRLGYTF

clone_size: NA
j_call: TRBJ2-3
v_call: TRBV7-6
d_call: NA
cdr3_nt: TGTGCCAGCAGCGAGATGACTAGTTCAGATACGCAGTATTTT
cdr3_aa: CASSEMTSSDTQYF

clone_size: few
j_call: TRBJ1-5
v_call: TRBV21-1
d_call: NA
cdr3_nt: TGTGCCAGCAGCAACAGAGAAGACGTGGGTAGCAATCAGCCCCAGCATTTT
cdr3_aa: CASSNREDVGSNQPQHF

clone_size: NA
j_call: TRBJ2-5
v_call: TRBV7-9
d_call: TRBD1
cdr3_nt: TGTGCCAGCAGCCAACGGACAGGGCAAGAGACCCAGTACTTC
cdr3_aa: CASSQRTGQETQYF

clone_size: NA
j_call: TRBJ2-3
v_call: TRBV6-2/TRBV6-3
d_call: NA
cdr3_nt: TGTGCCAGTCACCCTCGGAGAGAGGGCACAGATACGCAGTATTTT
cdr3_aa: CASHPRREGTDTQYF

clone_size: few
j_call: TRBJ1-5
v_call: TRBV20-1
d_call: NA
cdr3_nt: TGCAGTGCTAGGTACAACCGCTGGGAGCCCCAGCATTTT
cdr3_aa: CSARYNRWEPQHF

clone_size: few
j_call: TRBJ1-5
v_call: TRBV6-5
d_call: NA
cdr3_nt: TGTGCCAGCAGTTCTGCAACAGGGTCCCAGCCCCAGCATTTT
cdr3_aa: CASSSATGSQPQHF

clone_size: NA
j_call: TRBJ2-5
v_call: TRBV12-3/TRBV12-4
d_call: NA
cdr3_nt: TGTGCCAGCAGTCAGGACGCGGTCGAGACCCAGTACTTC
cdr3_aa: CASSQDAVETQYF